This T cell receptor beta chain comes out of a study of beta chain features in type 1 diabetes. Points on this clone: Its antigen is unidentified.

Study results and caveats: PCR, the amplification step, might favor shorter templates, equally in patients and controls.

Expressed TCRB transcripts got sequenced, as all isolated RNA was reverse transcribed. This table comes from immunoSEQ multiplex PCR, and its TCRdb copy is limited to in-frame clones, with some not included. The sample comprises around 340,000 clones, roughly 21% of which are singletons, and 0.035% to 0.055% rests with the top ten. From germline, CDR1 is MNHEY and CDR2 SVGAGI. The CDR3 sequence is 14 residues long. V was pared by 5 bases and J by 5 bases, with 6 bases of the junction left unmatched. The source is a woman aged 18-29 years in good health. V and J are TRBV6-5 and TRBJ1-1, with 9 bases that match TRBD1. The sample comprised naive CD4+ T cells from blood. In nucleotides, the CDR3 is TGTGCCAGCAGTCCCCGGGACAGGGCGACTGAAGCTTTCTTT. It codes for CASSPRDRATEAFF.